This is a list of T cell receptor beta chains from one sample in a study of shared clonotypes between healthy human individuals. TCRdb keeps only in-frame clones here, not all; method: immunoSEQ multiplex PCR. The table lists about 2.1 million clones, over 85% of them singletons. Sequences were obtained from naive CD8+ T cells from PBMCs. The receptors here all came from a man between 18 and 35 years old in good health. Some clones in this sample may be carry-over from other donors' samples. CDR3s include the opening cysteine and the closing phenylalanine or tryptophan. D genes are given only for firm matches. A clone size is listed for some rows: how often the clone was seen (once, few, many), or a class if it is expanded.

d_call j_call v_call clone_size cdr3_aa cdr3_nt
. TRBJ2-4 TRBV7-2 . CASGGREFSKNIQYF TGTGCCAGCGGGGGCAGGGAATTTTCCAAAAACATTCAGTACTTC
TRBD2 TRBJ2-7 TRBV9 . CASSASSGRAYEQYF TGTGCCAGCAGCGCAAGTAGCGGGAGGGCCTACGAGCAGTACTTC
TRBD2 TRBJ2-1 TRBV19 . CASTMGAGGFGEQFF TGTGCCAGTACTATGGGTGCGGGGGGTTTCGGTGAGCAGTTCTTC
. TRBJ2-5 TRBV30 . CAWSGLQETQYF TGTGCCTGGAGCGGCCTACAAGAGACCCAGTACTTC
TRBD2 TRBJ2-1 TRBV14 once CASSQASGSMNEQFF TGTGCCAGCAGCCAAGCTAGCGGGAGTATGAATGAGCAGTTCTTC
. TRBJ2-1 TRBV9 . CASSVPSGADPYNEQFF TGTGCCAGCAGCGTACCCTCGGGAGCGGACCCCTACAATGAGCAGTTCTTC
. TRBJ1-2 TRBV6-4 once CASSDWYGYTF TGTGCCAGCAGTGACTGGTATGGCTACACCTTC
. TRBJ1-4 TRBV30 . CAWSGVRAGEKLFF TGTGCCTGGAGTGGCGTCAGGGCGGGTGAAAAACTGTTTTTT
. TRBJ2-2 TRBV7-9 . CASSLARGGLNTGELFF TGTGCCAGCAGCTTAGCGCGAGGAGGGTTGAACACCGGGGAGCTGTTTTTT
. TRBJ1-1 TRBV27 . CASSLSREGMNTEAFF TGTGCCAGCAGTTTATCGCGGGAGGGTATGAACACTGAAGCTTTCTTT
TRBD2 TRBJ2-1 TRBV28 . CASSLTTGLAFNEQFF TGTGCCAGCAGTTTAACGACAGGACTAGCCTTCAATGAGCAGTTCTTC
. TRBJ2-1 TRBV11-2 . CASSGGVSPPQNEQFF TGTGCCAGCAGCGGTGGCGTGAGTCCTCCGCAGAATGAGCAGTTCTTC